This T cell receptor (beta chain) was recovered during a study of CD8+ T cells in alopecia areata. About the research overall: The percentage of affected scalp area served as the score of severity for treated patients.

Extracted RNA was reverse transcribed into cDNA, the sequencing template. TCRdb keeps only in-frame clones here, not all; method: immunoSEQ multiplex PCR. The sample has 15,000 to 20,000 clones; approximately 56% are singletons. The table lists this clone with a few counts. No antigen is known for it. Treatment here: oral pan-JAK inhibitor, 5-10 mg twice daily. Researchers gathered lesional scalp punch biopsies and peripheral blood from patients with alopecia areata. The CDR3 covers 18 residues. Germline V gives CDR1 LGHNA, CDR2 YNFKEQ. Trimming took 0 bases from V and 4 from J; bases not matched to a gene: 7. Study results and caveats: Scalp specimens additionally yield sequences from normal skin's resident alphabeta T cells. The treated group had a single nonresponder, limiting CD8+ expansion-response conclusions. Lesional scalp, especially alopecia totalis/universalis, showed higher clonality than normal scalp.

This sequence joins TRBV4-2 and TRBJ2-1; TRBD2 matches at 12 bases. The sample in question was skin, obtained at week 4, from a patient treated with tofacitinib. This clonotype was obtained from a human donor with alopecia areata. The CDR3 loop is CASSQELAGGSIYNEQFF. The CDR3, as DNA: TGTGCCAGCAGCCAAGAACTAGCGGGGGGCTCAATTTACAATGAGCAGTTCTTC.